The 18 T cell receptor beta chains given below trace back to one sample, sequenced in a study of T cell responses to AZD1222 COVID-19 vaccine. Measured with immunoSEQ multiplex PCR; TCRdb has only the in-frame clones, and not every one. Among roughly 150,000 clones listed, about 90% were seen once. This specimen was peripheral blood, taken on day 0 of AZD1222 vaccination. All receptors come from an adult in good health.

This clone was recorded once. The chain links TRBV5-4 to TRBJ2-2; 10 bases fit TRBD1. Losses at the gene ends were 0 bases for V and 6 bases for J; bases not matched to a gene: 8. The CDR3 has 17 residues. Germline V CDR1 and CDR2: SGHNT, YYREEE (reference sequence). CDR3: CASSLAGRQGAAGELFF. In DNA, the CDR3 is TGTGCCAGCAGCTTGGCCGGGCGACAGGGGGCTGCCGGGGAGCTGTTTTTT.

This sequence joins TRBV4-3 and TRBJ1-2; D unclear. Deletions cut 1 base from V and 7 bases from J, with 13 bases between. CDR1 and CDR2 (germline): LGHNA, YSLEER. The CDR3 covers 14 residues. The CDR3 sequence: CASSQGVQGFGYTF. CDR3 nucleotide sequence: TGCGCCAGCAGCCAAGGGGTACAAGGGTTTGGCTACACCTTC.

The chain's CDR3 is CASSVNTVGVSGNTIYF. The CDR3 coding sequence is TGTGCCAGCAGCGTAAATACGGTGGGCGTCTCTGGAAACACCATATATTTT. The V call is TRBV9, the J call TRBJ1-3; no reliable D call. In germline, CDR1 is SGDLS, CDR2 YYNGEE. Trimming took 1 base from V and 0 from J, leaving 14 bases between them. The CDR3 consists of 17 residues.

The chain combines TRBV27 with TRBJ2-7; possibly TRBD1 for D (6 bases). Trimming took off 4 bases at V and 0 bases at J, with 7 bases between the two ends. The CDR3 runs 13 residues. Looked up from germline, CDR1 is MNHEY and CDR2 is SMNVEV (reference sequence). CDR3 coding DNA: TGTGCCAGCAGTTGGGGGCACTCCTACGAGCAGTACTTC. This codes for CASSWGHSYEQYF.

V gene TRBV19 combines with J gene TRBJ1-1; no definite D call. From germline, CDR1 is LNHDA and CDR2 SQIVND (reference sequence). Trimming left V 1 base short and J 0 bases short, with 12 bases between. This CDR3 has 16 residues. CDR3 nucleotides: TGTGCCAGTAGTATAGGGTCCGGGATGGTGAACACTGAAGCTTTCTTT. Translated: CASSIGSGMVNTEAFF.

V usage is TRBV12-3 or TRBV12-4 and J usage is TRBJ2-5; tentatively, D is TRBD1 (5 bases). Trimming cost V 5 bases and J 7 bases, with 14 bases left between them. The length of the CDR3 is 13 residues. Here the CDR3 reads CASSPRPQGTQYF. CDR3 in DNA: TGTGCCAGCAGTCCACGACCCCAGGGGACCCAGTACTTC.

The V call is TRBV7-6, the J call TRBJ1-6; 9 bases are a match to TRBD1. Germline V gene lookup returns CDR1 SGHVS and CDR2 FNYEAQ. With V trimmed by 1 base and J by 10 bases, 11 bases remained unmatched. This CDR3 region has 17 residues. The CDR3 coding sequence is TGTGCCAGCAGCTTAGGTTACCCGGGACAGGGAAAATCACCCCTCCACTTT. This translates into CASSLGYPGQGKSPLHF. Combining the CDR3 with reference TRBV7-6 and TRBJ1-6 gives the whole variable domain GAGVSQSPRYKVTKRGQDVALRCDPISGHVSLYWYRQALGQGPEFLTYFNYEAQQDKSGLPNDRFSAERPEGSISTLTIQRTEQRDSAMYRCASSLGYPGQGKSPLHFGNGTRLTVT.

The chain links TRBV7-7 to TRBJ2-1, with D perhaps TRBD1 or TRBD2 (10 bases each). Between the trimmed V and J ends, which lost 2 bases and 4 bases, there was a span of 27 bases. The germline V gene has CDR1 SSHAT and CDR2 FNYEAQ (reference sequence). The CDR3 runs to 20 residues. CDR3 sequence (DNA): TGTGCCAGCAGCTTAAGGACAGGGGGGAATATAGCGGGAGGATACAATGAGCAGTTCTTC. Translating gives CASSLRTGGNIAGGYNEQFF.

The chain joins TRBV10-1 to TRBJ1-4; D ambiguous. Trimming left V 7 bases short and J 6 bases short, with 15 bases between. CDR1 is WNHNN, CDR2 SYGVQD, per germline (reference sequence). This CDR3 has 14 amino acids. In nucleotides, the CDR3 is TGCGCCAGCATGGCGGTTCGTCCCGATGAAAAACTGTTTTTT. Translating it yields CASMAVRPDEKLFF.

The rearrangement links TRBV27 to TRBJ1-5; TRBD1 matches 8 bases. The junction had 11 bases not matched to a gene; V was cut back by 5 bases and J by 5 bases. This CDR3 is 16 amino acids long. The germline CDR1 and CDR2 sequences are MNHEY and SMNVEV (reference sequence). This chain's CDR3 is CASSPSSRGRDQPQHF. CDR3 in DNA: TGTGCCAGCAGTCCATCCTCCAGGGGGCGAGATCAGCCCCAGCATTTT.

The chain combines TRBV27 with TRBJ2-7, with D possibly being TRBD1 (5 bases). CDR1 is MNHEY and CDR2 is SMNVEV in the germline V gene (reference sequence). This CDR3 is built from 14 residues. Trimming cost V 6 bases and J 4 bases, with 16 bases left between them. The CDR3 coding sequence is TGTGCCAGCAGAAAAGGTGGAAGGGGTTACGAGCAGTACTTC. This codes for CASRKGGRGYEQYF.

The V call is TRBV19, the J call TRBJ2-3; 7 nucleotides align to TRBD1. Germline CDR1 LNHDA, CDR2 SQIVND (reference sequence). The CDR3 has 14 amino acids. J lost 1 base, V lost 6 bases, and 4 bases had no gene match. The CDR3 coding sequence is TGTGCCAGTAGCTTCGGGACAGGCACAGATACGCAGTATTTT. Its protein is CASSFGTGTDTQYF.

CDR3 nucleotide sequence: TGTGCCAGCAGCTTAAGGGGCGATAGCACAGATACGCAGTATTTT. Translated: CASSLRGDSTDTQYF. V is TRBV11-3 and J is TRBJ2-3; TRBD1 might be the D (5 bases). Germline lookup yields CDR1 SGHNT and CDR2 YENEEA. V was pared by 2 bases and J by 0 bases, with 9 bases between. CDR3 size: 15 residues.

The DNA for the CDR3 is TGTGCCACCAGTGATTGGGGACTAGCAGGGCTCCAAGAGACCCAGTACTTC. Translation gives CATSDWGLAGLQETQYF. The chain uses TRBV24-1 and TRBJ2-5, with 9 bases that match TRBD2. The ends lost 2 bases at V and 1 base at J; junction bases unmatched: 7. CDR1 is KGHDR and CDR2 is SFDVKD in the germline V gene. CDR3 length: 17 residues.

The V gene is TRBV21-1, the J gene TRBJ1-2; the table's TRBD1 call for D was not verified on the DNA. TRBV21-1 is labeled a pseudogene. CDR3 length equals 14 residues. This CDR3 is CANVRDSDRFGYTF. The CDR3 nucleotides are TGTGCCAATGTCCGGGACAGTGACCGATTTGGCTACACCTTC.

The chain employs TRBV7-9 and TRBJ2-4; the D is unclear. Trimming cost V 0 bases and J 4 bases, with 4 bases left between them. CDR3 length: 13 residues. Germline CDR1 and CDR2: SEHNR and FQNEAQ (reference sequence). CDR3 sequence reads: CASSLALKNIQYF. The CDR3 bases are TGTGCCAGCAGCTTAGCGTTGAAAAACATTCAGTACTTC. The variable domain in full, with the rest retrieved from reference TRBV7-9 and TRBJ2-4, is DTGVSQNPRHKITKRGQNVTFRCDPISEHNRLYWYRQTLGQGPEFLTYFQNEAQLEKSRLLSDRFSAERPKGSFSTLEIQRTEQGDSAMYLCASSLALKNIQYFGAGTRLSVL.

The chain links TRBV14 to TRBJ1-1, with D possibly being TRBD1 (5 bases). The germline V gene encodes CDR1 SGHDN and CDR2 FVKESK. CDR3 size: 15 residues. Trimming took off 0 bases at V and 8 bases at J, with 16 bases between the two ends. The chain's CDR3 is CASSQEGGRWAEAFF. The CDR3 DNA is TGTGCCAGCAGCCAAGAGGGGGGGAGATGGGCAGAAGCTTTCTTT.

The rearrangement joins TRBV28 to TRBJ1-2; tentative D call: TRBD1 (6 bases). The CDR3 is made up of 13 amino acids. CDR1 and CDR2 from the germline V gene are MDHEN and SYDVKM. Trimming removed 7 bases at V and 8 bases at J, with 17 bases between. The CDR3 DNA follows: TGTGCCAGCACCCCCGGACAGTCGGGAGGCTACACCTTC. It encodes CASTPGQSGGYTF.